The clone carrying this T cell receptor (beta chain) was observed a handful of times. Antigen specificity is unknown. The data originate from a study of early T cells in non-severe SARS-CoV-2 infection. Overall study context: Investigators sequenced bulk RNA drawn from unsorted whole blood, and chains remained unpaired. Notes on the study in general: Matching against VDJdb likely underestimated virus-specific expansions, favoring anti-spike CD8.

Attachment of unique molecular identifiers was made to individual cDNA molecules. From the 5' RACE reads, TCRdb called clonotypes with MiXCR, one entry per CDR3 protein. The repertoire holds tens of thousands of distinct CDR3 sequences, with about 16% as singletons. The CDR3 is 13 residues long. V lost 4 bases and J 3 bases, leaving 9 bases between the germline ends. CDR1 MNHEY and CDR2 SVGAGI come from the germline V gene. The chain uses TRBV6-5 and TRBJ1-1; D unclear. The TCR comes from an adult who was a healthcare worker with PCR-confirmed SARS-CoV-2 infection or an uninfected control (not recorded which). The material sequenced was whole blood. CDR3 loop: CASSSSEDTEAFF. CDR3 DNA sequence: TGTGCCAGCAGTTCCTCAGAGGACACTGAAGCTTTCTTT.